This T cell receptor beta chain was recorded in a study of beta chain features in type 1 diabetes. Study context: Comparable age, gender and cell yields were observed in patients relative to healthy donors.

Overall study findings and caveats: Researchers report that Type 1 diabetes patients had moderately but significantly shorter TCRB CDR3s across all four CD4+ subsets.

This clone came up a few times. Its antigen remains unknown. All of the isolated RNA was reverse transcribed, so expressed TCRB transcripts were sequenced. Sequencing was performed with immunoSEQ multiplex PCR; in TCRdb, only in-frame clones are kept and a portion is missing. The data show a few hundred thousand clones, approximately 10% seen once. This receptor was obtained from a man younger than 40 with type 1 diabetes. The sample was naive CD4+ T cells from blood.

CDR3 in DNA: TGTGCCAGCAGCCCCAGGGACAGGGTGGACAATCAGCCCCAGCATTTT. It specifies CASSPRDRVDNQPQHF. The chain links TRBV14 to TRBJ1-5; 9 bases fit TRBD1. The CDR3 is made up of 16 amino acids. Germline V gives CDR1 SGHDN, CDR2 FVKESK. V lost 4 bases, J lost 3 bases, and 7 bases stayed unmatched.